This record concerns one TCR beta chain sequence. This record belongs to a study of blood T cell repertoires in COVID-19. Study summary: In each case, the material was cDNA or gDNA derived from T cells, B-cell-depleted T cells, or PBMCs.

Produced via immunoSEQ multiplex PCR; TCRdb's table is partial and in-frame only. The sample consists of about 26,000 clones, around 90% of them appearing once. The CDR3 covers 16 residues. Germline CDR1 is SGHTA and CDR2 is FQGTGA. Trimming took 0 bases from V and 0 from J, leaving 9 bases between them. This TCR was sampled from a man between 65 and 80 years old with acute or convalescent COVID-19. The V and J genes are TRBV7-3 and TRBJ1-3; no firm D call. Sequencing was done on a sample of peripheral blood. The CDR3: CASSLTATGSGNTIYF. The DNA for the CDR3 is TGTGCCAGCAGCTTAACAGCGACGGGCTCTGGAAACACCATATATTTT.